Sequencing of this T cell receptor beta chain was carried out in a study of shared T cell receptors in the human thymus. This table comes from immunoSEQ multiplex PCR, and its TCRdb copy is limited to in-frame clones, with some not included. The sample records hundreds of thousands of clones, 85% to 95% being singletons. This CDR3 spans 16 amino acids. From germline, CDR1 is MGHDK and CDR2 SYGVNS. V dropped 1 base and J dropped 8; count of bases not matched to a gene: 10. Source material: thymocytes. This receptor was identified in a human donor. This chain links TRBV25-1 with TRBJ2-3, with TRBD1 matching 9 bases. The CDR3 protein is CASSESRTGVGGTQYF. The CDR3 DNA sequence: TGTGCCAGCAGTGAATCGAGGACAGGGGTCGGGGGTACGCAGTATTTT.